This TCR beta chain was sequenced for a study of CD8 T cells in ankylosing spondylitis. Findings and limits, study-wide: Characteristic, it appeared, of ankylosing spondylitis blood was a TCR beta motif of eight highly homologous variants. Enrichment of disease-linked clones was reportedly significant in matched ankylosing spondylitis synovial fluid.

Germline V gene lookup returns CDR1 DFQATT and CDR2 SNEGSKA (reference sequence). The CDR3 contains 13 residues. The ends lost 6 bases at V and 6 bases at J; junction bases unmatched: 11. Comments on this clonotype: The antigen is unknown.

TCRdb reanalysed the 5' RACE reads using MiXCR and keeps one entry per CDR3 protein. The table includes roughly 250,000 distinct CDR3 sequences, about 10% detected once. The chain links TRBV20-1 to TRBJ2-7; 7 positions agree with TRBD2. The sequence was collected from a male donor with ankylosing spondylitis or in good health (not recorded which). The sequencing input was blood, either unsorted or a sorted T cell fraction (not recorded which). In DNA, the CDR3 is TGCAGTGCGCTTCGAGCGGGGACCGGCGAGCAGTACTTC. It encodes CSALRAGTGEQYF.